This passage covers 10 T cell receptor beta chains from one sample sequenced in a study of T cell repertoires in cytomegalovirus infection. These receptors lack a known antigen. From the reads, TCRdb called clonotypes with MiXCR, one entry per CDR3 protein. The profile covers approximately 120,000 distinct CDR3 sequences, with more than 30% appearing a single time and approximately 59% taken by the ten largest. The input for sequencing was CD8+ T cells from cultured PBMCs, taken from culture after CMV antigen stimulation. These receptor sequences come from a human donor in good health (CMV status not recorded). Some clones in this sample may be carry-over from other donors' samples.

V usage is TRBV5-4 and J usage is TRBJ2-7, with 8 nucleotides matching TRBD1. After removal of 1 base from V and 5 bases from J, the junction contained 2 bases not matched to a gene. CDR3 length: 13 residues. Germline V lookup: CDR1 SGHNT, CDR2 YYREEE (reference sequence). CDR3 sequence (DNA): TGTGCCAGCAGCTTGCGGACAGGGAACGAGCAGTACTTC. As protein: CASSLRTGNEQYF.

The chain couples TRBV12-3 or TRBV12-4 to TRBJ2-7, with 8 bases that match TRBD1. The CDR3 sequence is 14 residues long. With V trimmed by 4 bases and J by 2 bases, 4 bases remained unmatched. CDR3 in DNA: TGTGCCAGCAGTTCTGGACAGGGAGCCTACGAGCAGTACTTC. Its protein is CASSSGQGAYEQYF.

The J gene is TRBJ2-7, the V gene TRBV7-9; TRBD1 matches 8 bases. Germline values: CDR1 SEHNR, CDR2 FQNEAQ (reference sequence). This CDR3 contains 12 residues. Trimming took 10 bases from V and 4 from J; bases not matched to a gene: 6. The chain's CDR3 is CAIQGARYEQYF. The DNA for the CDR3 is TGTGCCATCCAGGGGGCGCGGTACGAGCAGTACTTC.

This clonotype was counted at least ten times. The rearrangement links TRBV12-3 or TRBV12-4 to TRBJ1-2; 12 bases map to TRBD1. The trim removed 8 bases at V and 1 base at J, leaving 8 bases unmatched. This CDR3 spans 16 amino acids. The CDR3 loop is CASEAGTGGFNYGYTF. CDR3 DNA sequence: TGTGCCAGCGAAGCGGGGACAGGGGGCTTTAACTATGGCTACACCTTC.

This clonotype has ten or more counts. The rearrangement uses TRBV11-2 and TRBJ2-3, with a weak D call TRBD2 (5 bases). The CDR3 consists of 15 residues. CDR1 and CDR2 from the germline V gene are SGHAT and FQNNGV. V was clipped by 0 bases and J by 2 bases, with 9 bases between them. CDR3 protein: CASSLDTGYTDTQYF. The CDR3, as DNA: TGTGCCAGCAGCTTAGATACGGGGTACACAGATACGCAGTATTTT. The variable domain in full, completed from reference TRBV11-2 and TRBJ2-3, reads EAGVAQSPRYKIIEKRQSVAFWCNPISGHATLYWYQQILGQGPKLLIQFQNNGVVDDSQLPKDRFSAERLKGVDSTLKIQPAKLEDSAVYLCASSLDTGYTDTQYFGPGTRLTVL.

This clonotype was counted at least ten times. The chain uses TRBV7-2 and TRBJ2-1; 7 bases align to TRBD2. J gave up 8 bases and V 5 bases, and 6 bases lay outside the gene matches. CDR1 SGHTA and CDR2 FQGNSA come from the germline V gene. The CDR3 is 13 amino acids. The CDR3 DNA is TGTGCCAGCAGCCTCCCTAGCGGCGATGAGCAGTTCTTC. Its protein is CASSLPSGDEQFF.

V and J are TRBV4-2 and TRBJ1-1; D not certain. Germline loops: CDR1 LGHNA, CDR2 YNFKEQ. The V end was cut by 4 bases, the J end by 0 bases, with 15 bases between. This CDR3 is 16 amino acids long. For the CDR3, the DNA is TGTGCCAGCAGCCCTCGCGGGAATGGGGTGAACACTGAAGCTTTCTTT. Protein: CASSPRGNGVNTEAFF.

In this sample, this clonotype turned up a few times. The V gene is TRBV4-1, the J gene TRBJ2-2; maybe TRBD1 (6 bases). CDR1 is MGHRA, CDR2 YSYEKL, per germline. CDR3 length equals 15 residues. V was clipped by 0 bases and J by 1 base, with 6 bases between them. The CDR3 sequence is CASSQETGNTGELFF. CDR3 DNA sequence: TGCGCCAGCAGCCAAGAGACAGGGAACACCGGGGAGCTGTTTTTT.

In this sample, this clonotype turned up a few times. This chain joins TRBV7-2 and TRBJ2-3, with 7 bases identical to TRBD2. Trimming cost V 4 bases and J 2 bases; bases outside gene matches: 3. The CDR3 length is 14 residues. Germline V gene sequence: CDR1 SGHTA, CDR2 FQGNSA. DNA of the CDR3: TGTGCCAGCAGCTCCGGGGGGTACACAGATACGCAGTATTTT. The encoded protein is CASSSGGYTDTQYF.

This rearrangement joins TRBV7-6 to TRBJ2-7, with D maybe TRBD2 (6 bases). The germline CDR1 and CDR2 sequences are SGHVS and FNYEAQ. This CDR3 region has 15 residues. Trimming cost V 5 bases and J 6 bases, with 20 bases left between them. In nucleotides, the CDR3 is TGTGCCAGCAGCCCCTGGACTATTGCGTCGGTCGAGCAGTACTTC. It translates to CASSPWTIASVEQYF.